This is a list of T cell receptor beta chains from one sample in a study of blood T cells in healthy people across ages. TCRdb reanalysed the 5' RACE reads using MiXCR and keeps one entry per CDR3 protein. The table includes hundreds of thousands of distinct CDR3 sequences, 56% detected once. Sample: blood. The receptors were sampled from a man between 40 and 49 years old in good health. Both conserved end residues are part of each CDR3. The order of the fields is D gene, V gene, clone size, J gene, CDR3 DNA, CDR3 protein. The D gene is left open where the match is weak. Clone size appears in some rows only: once, few, many, or a class for an expanded clone.

TRBD1	TRBV29-1	.	TRBJ2-3	TGCAGCGTGTTGGGACAGGGGGTTGGTACGCAGTATTTT	CSVLGQGVGTQYF
.	TRBV5-1	.	TRBJ1-2	TGCGCCAGCAGCTTGGTATTCGTGGGGGATGGCTACACCTTC	CASSLVFVGDGYTF
.	TRBV20-1	.	TRBJ2-4	TGCAGTGCTGGCGACGGGTGCGACATTCAGTACTTC	CSAGDGCDIQYF
.	TRBV11-2	.	TRBJ2-5	TGTGCCAGCAGGTATCTCGTGGGATACCAAGAGACCCAGTACTTC	CASRYLVGYQETQYF
.	TRBV6-5	.	TRBJ2-1	TGTGCCAGCAGTTACTCCCGGGGCTCCCCGGGGCAGTTCTTC	CASSYSRGSPGQFF
.	TRBV29-1	.	TRBJ1-2	TGCAGCGTTGAAGATAGGGGGAGAGGGACTAACTATGGCTACACCTTC	CSVEDRGRGTNYGYTF
TRBD2	TRBV6-5	once	TRBJ2-3	TGTGCCAGCAGTTACGGGCTTAGCGGGGGGGGGTGGGATACGCAGTATTTT	CASSYGLSGGGWDTQYF
.	TRBV11-2	once	TRBJ1-1	TGTGCCAGCAGCTTAGAATCGGGCGTGGGGGCTTTCTTT	CASSLESGVGAFF
.	TRBV14	few	TRBJ2-2	TGTGCCAGCAGCCGCTGGCAGGCCGGGGAGCTGTTTTTT	CASSRWQAGELFF
TRBD1	TRBV7-3	few	TRBJ1-1	TGTGCCAGCAGTACAGGGGTAACGGGTGAAGCTTTCTTT	CASSTGVTGEAFF
.	TRBV3-1	.	TRBJ1-6	TGTGCCAGCAGCCAAGATTACGGCAATTCACCCCTCCACTTT	CASSQDYGNSPLHF
TRBD2	TRBV6-1	.	TRBJ2-3	TGTGCCAGCGCCGGGACTAGCGGGCGATACGTCCCAGATACGCAGTATTTT	CASAGTSGRYVPDTQYF
.	TRBV20-1	.	TRBJ2-7	TGCAGTGCTAGAGATAGTCCAGGAGGGTACAATGAGCAGTACTTC	CSARDSPGGYNEQYF
TRBD2	TRBV12-3/TRBV12-4	few	TRBJ2-3	TGTGCCAGCAGTTTGACCGACAGACCTAGCGGGGCTACAGATACGCAGTATTTT	CASSLTDRPSGATDTQYF
.	TRBV20-1	.	TRBJ2-7	TGCAGTGCCAGAGACAGAGTGGCAAGCTCCTACGAGCAGTACTTC	CSARDRVASSYEQYF